A single sample gave rise to the 26 T cell receptor beta chains below, sequenced in a study of blood T cells in healthy people across ages. Using a J-beta primer mix together with a sample-barcoded 5' primer, a second PCR was run for about 6 to 11 cycles. TCRdb analysed the 5' RACE reads with MiXCR anew, one entry per CDR3 protein. The repertoire holds 1,100,000 or so distinct CDR3 sequences, with under 55% as singletons. The sample comprised blood. These receptors originate from a woman in her sixties or seventies in good health.

Details on this clonotype: No conserved phenylalanine or tryptophan is present at the end of the CDR3, so a read error is the likely explanation. This chain connects TRBV12-3 or TRBV12-4 to TRBJ2-1; possibly TRBD1 for D (6 bases). V shed 5 bases and J shed 7 bases, with 21 bases lying between them. CDR3 size: 16 residues. As DNA, the CDR3 is TGTGCCAGCAGTATCCAGACAGGCCCTCAGGGGAATGAGCAGTTCTCC. Residues: CASSIQTGPQGNEQFS.

A few counts support this clonotype. The J gene is TRBJ2-7, the V gene TRBV20-1; TRBD1 agrees at 9 bases. Germline values: CDR1 DFQATT, CDR2 SNEGSKA (reference sequence). The CDR3 has 13 residues. The trim removed 5 bases at V and 6 bases at J, leaving 8 bases unmatched. The CDR3 coding sequence is TGCAGTGCTGAGTGGGACAGGGAGGGCGAGCAGTACTTC. This gives the protein CSAEWDREGEQYF.

V is TRBV9 and J is TRBJ2-1; D is possibly TRBD2 (5 bases). The CDR3 loop spans 12 amino acids. Trimming pared 3 bases from V and 12 bases from J, leaving 13 bases between. CDR1 and CDR2 from the germline V gene are SGDLS and YYNGEE. In nucleotides, the CDR3 is TGTGCCAGCAGCGCTCGGGAAAGTGTGCAGTTCTTC. As protein: CASSARESVQFF.

This clonotype was observed a handful of times. The chain employs TRBV20-1 and TRBJ2-3; 8 bases agree with TRBD2. Per the germline V gene, CDR1 is DFQATT and CDR2 is SNEGSKA (reference sequence). V dropped 4 bases and J dropped 0; count of bases not matched to a gene: 6. This CDR3 has 15 residues. The CDR3 is CSATKAGASTDTQYF. CDR3 bases: TGCAGTGCTACTAAAGCGGGAGCGAGCACAGATACGCAGTATTTT.

The chain carries TRBV29-1 and TRBJ2-3, with TRBD2 matching over 12 bases. With 7 bases clipped from V and 5 bases from J, the junction kept 16 bases outside the gene matches. The CDR3 length is 17 residues. Per germline, CDR1 SQVTM and CDR2 ANQGSEA. This CDR3 is CSAASSGRALWIDTQYF. CDR3 DNA sequence: TGCAGCGCCGCATCTAGCGGGAGGGCCCTATGGATAGATACGCAGTATTTT.

The genes are TRBV30 and TRBJ2-1; D unresolved. This CDR3 has 12 amino acids. CDR1 and CDR2 (germline): GTSNPN, SVGIG (reference sequence). V gave up 2 bases and J gave up 5 bases, with 7 bases separating them. Written as DNA, the CDR3 is TGTGCCTGGAGTCCCGCCAACAATGAGCAGTTCTTC. Its translation is CAWSPANNEQFF.

This clonotype occurred many times. This chain joins TRBV12-3 or TRBV12-4 and TRBJ2-4; D could derive from TRBD1 or TRBD2 (5 bases each). This CDR3 comprises 13 residues. V dropped 7 bases and J dropped 6 bases, with 13 bases sitting between them. CDR3 bases: TGTGCCAGCAACGTCCCTGGGGGAAACATTCAGTACTTC. This translates into CASNVPGGNIQYF.

The chain employs TRBV5-1 and TRBJ2-1; possible D gene TRBD1, 6 bases. Trimming stripped 0 bases from V and 5 bases from J, with 9 bases between. Per germline, CDR1 SGHRS and CDR2 YFSETQ. There are 14 residues in the CDR3. The CDR3 bases are TGCGCCAGCAGCTTGGACAGGGAAAACAATGAGCAGTTCTTC. Translation gives CASSLDRENNEQFF.

In its sample, this clonotype was seen a few times. The genes are TRBV20-1 and TRBJ2-5, with a tentative D call TRBD2 (6 bases). The V gene lost 5 bases and the J gene lost 1 base, with 17 bases spanning the gap. The germline CDR1 and CDR2 sequences are DFQATT and SNEGSKA (reference sequence). The CDR3 sequence is 15 residues long. The chain's CDR3 is CSASHGGPPQETQYF. In nucleotides, the CDR3 is TGCAGTGCTTCTCACGGAGGGCCTCCCCAAGAGACCCAGTACTTC.

The V and J genes are TRBV4-1 and TRBJ1-6; maybe TRBD1 (6 bases). The germline V and J ends were trimmed by 1 base and 0 bases, with 10 bases remaining between them. CDR3 size: 17 residues. Germline lookup yields CDR1 MGHRA and CDR2 YSYEKL. Here the CDR3 DNA reads TGCGCCAGCAGCCAAGGACAGGCTTACTCCTATAATTCACCCCTCCACTTT. Its translation is CASSQGQAYSYNSPLHF.

V usage is TRBV20-1 and J usage is TRBJ2-1; 9 bases map to TRBD2. The CDR3 is 16 amino acids. Germline values: CDR1 DFQATT, CDR2 SNEGSKA (reference sequence). V lost 0 bases, J lost 4 bases, and 7 bases stayed unmatched. The CDR3 sequence is CSARDETSGWYNEQFF. The CDR3 DNA sequence: TGCAGTGCTAGAGATGAAACTAGCGGGTGGTACAATGAGCAGTTCTTC.

This clonotype has more than one count but fewer than ten. The rearrangement uses TRBV2 and TRBJ2-4, with D unclear. V was shortened by 8 bases and J by 13 bases, with 6 bases between the two germline ends. Germline CDR1 reads SNHLY; CDR2 reads FYNNEI. CDR3 length: 8 residues. CDR3 region: CASGPQYF. The CDR3 DNA is TGTGCCAGCGGGCCCCAGTACTTC.

This clonotype was detected only a few times. CDR3 nucleotide sequence: TGTGCCAGCATGCGCCGGGACAGGGGTTACAATGAGCAGTTCTTC. Protein product: CASMRRDRGYNEQFF. This chain connects TRBV6-5 to TRBJ2-1, with 10 bases fitting TRBD1. Germline V CDR1 and CDR2: MNHEY, SVGAGI. Trimming cost V 7 bases and J 4 bases; bases outside gene matches: 7. The CDR3 consists of 15 residues.

This clonotype came up a few times. The chain links TRBV6-5 to TRBJ2-5; the match to TRBD2 covers 7 bases. The CDR3 covers 13 residues. Per germline, CDR1 MNHEY and CDR2 SVGAGI. V was pared by 0 bases and J by 9 bases, with 4 bases of the junction left unmatched. CDR3 nucleotides: TGTGCCAGCAGTTACTCGCGGACTAGGGCCCAGTACTTC. It yields the protein CASSYSRTRAQYF.

The chain uses TRBV10-3 and TRBJ1-2; D is possibly TRBD1 (5 bases). V gave up 10 bases and J gave up 0 bases, with 18 bases separating them. This CDR3 comprises 15 residues. CDR1 and CDR2 from the germline V gene are ENHRY and SYGVKD. CDR3 bases: TGTGCCACTAGGGGCGCTGGGATACCTAACTATGGCTACACCTTC. It translates to CATRGAGIPNYGYTF.

In its sample, this clonotype was seen a few times. CDR3 nucleotide sequence: TGTGCCAGCAGCCGATCGTCGTTAGTGGTTTTGGATGGCTACACCTTC. Amino acid sequence: CASSRSSLVVLDGYTF. The rearrangement joins TRBV4-2 to TRBJ1-2; D is unresolved. V dropped 4 bases and J dropped 6 bases, with 21 bases sitting between them. The CDR3 length is 16 residues. Germline CDR1 LGHNA, CDR2 YNFKEQ.

The chain is built from TRBV7-2 and TRBJ2-5; D is perhaps TRBD1 (6 bases). CDR1 SGHTA and CDR2 FQGNSA come from the germline V gene. This CDR3 has 13 amino acids. Trimming removed 5 bases from V and 5 bases from J, with 12 bases in between. CDR3 DNA sequence: TGTGCCAGCAGCCCAGGGGTAGGGGAGACCCAGTACTTC. It specifies CASSPGVGETQYF.

About this clonotype: One junction end does not reproduce the germline sequence, and a read error may be involved. The rearrangement links TRBV2 to TRBJ2-7, with D possibly TRBD1 on 5 matching bases. Germline V gene data show CDR1 as SNHLY and CDR2 as FYNNEI. The CDR3 contains 12 residues. The chain's CDR3 is CTSKGAYYEQYF. The CDR3 coding sequence is TGTACCAGCAAAGGGGCCTACTACGAGCAGTACTTC.

In this sample, this clonotype turned up a few times. The V and J genes are TRBV27 and TRBJ2-3; 10 bases agree with TRBD2. V lost 5 bases to trimming and J lost 2 bases; unmatched junction nucleotides: 4. This CDR3 comprises 15 residues. CDR1 MNHEY and CDR2 SMNVEV come from the germline V gene (reference sequence). The DNA of the CDR3 is TGTGCCAGCAGTAGCGGGAGGGGGGACACAGATACGCAGTATTTT. Translating gives CASSSGRGDTDTQYF.

This chain uses TRBV12-3 or TRBV12-4 with TRBJ2-5, with D tentatively TRBD2 (6 bases). The CDR3 consists of 14 residues. Trimming cost V 5 bases and J 5 bases, with 15 bases left between them. Here the CDR3 reads CASSTPAGRETQYF. The CDR3 DNA reads TGTGCCAGCAGTACCCCCGCGGGACGGGAGACCCAGTACTTC.

The chain is built from TRBV11-2 and TRBJ2-7; D may match TRBD1 or TRBD2 (5 bases each). Germline CDR1 reads SGHAT; CDR2 reads FQNNGV. Trimming cost V 0 bases and J 2 bases, with 8 bases left between them. The length of the CDR3 is 14 residues. This CDR3 is CASSLDEGPYEQYF. CDR3 DNA sequence: TGTGCCAGCAGCTTAGACGAGGGGCCCTACGAGCAGTACTTC.

This clonotype was seen a handful of times. The V gene is TRBV6-1, the J gene TRBJ2-7, with TRBD1 identical over 7 bases. This CDR3 is built from 14 residues. J gave up 3 bases and V 7 bases, and 9 bases lay outside the gene matches. CDR1 MNHNS and CDR2 SASEGT come from the germline V gene. The CDR3 sequence: CASNPTGLGYEQYF. The CDR3 region has the DNA TGTGCCAGCAATCCGACAGGGTTGGGCTACGAGCAGTACTTC.

The gene calls are TRBV7-9 and TRBJ2-5; no clear D. Trimming took 4 bases from V and 11 from J, leaving 20 bases between them. The CDR3 runs to 14 residues. The V gene's germline CDR1 is SEHNR and CDR2 FQNEAQ (reference sequence). Written as DNA, the CDR3 is TGTGCCAGCAGCTCACACATCTCCTACAATGAGCAGTACTTC. This codes for CASSSHISYNEQYF.

V usage is TRBV7-9 and J usage is TRBJ2-1; 8 bases align to TRBD2. The ends lost 6 bases at V and 7 bases at J; junction bases unmatched: 11. The germline V gene encodes CDR1 SEHNR and CDR2 FQNEAQ (reference sequence). The CDR3 extends over 15 amino acids. CDR3 nucleotide sequence: TGTGCCAGCAGGGTCAGGGCGGGAGGACCGAATGAGCAGTTCTTC. Encoded protein: CASRVRAGGPNEQFF.

This clonotype was recorded a few times. This CDR3 is CASSFGGAGTDTQYF. In nucleotides, the CDR3 is TGTGCCAGCAGTTTTGGGGGCGCGGGCACAGATACGCAGTATTTT. This chain links TRBV12-3 or TRBV12-4 with TRBJ2-3; tentative D call: TRBD1 (6 bases). V was clipped by 3 bases and J by 1 base, with 11 bases between them. The CDR3 extends over 15 amino acids.

The chain uses TRBV7-2 and TRBJ2-7, with 7 bases that match TRBD1. This CDR3 spans 12 amino acids. CDR1 is SGHTA and CDR2 is FQGNSA in the germline V gene. After removal of 6 bases from V and 6 bases from J, the junction contained 5 bases not matched to a gene. As DNA, the CDR3 is TGTGCCAGCAGAAAACAGGGGAGCGAGCAGTACTTC. Residues: CASRKQGSEQYF.